The clone carrying this TCR beta chain is a singleton in its sample. The target antigen is unknown. The repertoire was sequenced with immunoSEQ multiplex PCR; TCRdb's copy has only in-frame clones and lacks some. This table holds fewer than 70,000 clones, just under 95% found once. This sample was included in a study of T cell clonotyping in hematopoietic cell transplantation. Study conclusions and caveats: At the given depth, recipient repertoires were over 95% de novo clonotypes. Graft donor and pretransplant recipient Inverse Simpson Index values predicted broader posttransplant TCR diversity.

The CDR3 has 16 amino acids. Between the trimmed V and J ends, which lost 4 bases and 8 bases, there was a span of 23 bases. The germline gives CDR1 SGHVS, CDR2 FQNEAQ. The clonotype was recovered from a man aged 50-60 years in good health. Some clones in this sample may be carry-over from other donors' samples. The specimen sequenced was peripheral blood mononuclear cells. The chain links TRBV7-8 to TRBJ1-2, with a weak D call TRBD1 (6 bases). The CDR3 reads CASSSVIRDNARGYTF. The CDR3 coding sequence is TGTGCCAGCAGCTCAGTAATCAGGGACAACGCACGGGGCTACACCTTC. The whole variable domain, filled in from reference TRBV7-8 and TRBJ1-2, reads GAGVSQSPRYKVAKRGQDVALRCDPISGHVSLFWYQQALGQGPEFLTYFQNEAQLDKSGLPSDRFFAERPEGSVSTLKIQRTQQEDSAVYLCASSSVIRDNARGYTFGSGTRLTVV.